The present T cell receptor (beta chain) was sequenced within a study of vaccination and CD4 T cells after COVID-19 (dated by TCRdb to between 2022 and 2023). Context from the whole study: Six males and four females were included in the convalescent cohort, with two Hispanic individuals, seven Caucasians, two Asians and one multiracial person represented. At the TCR clonotype level, an earlier paper using these donors assessed memory CD4+ T cell crossreactivity between SARS-CoV-2 and common cold coronavirus spike proteins. The spike-specific CD4+ TCR repertoire was compared before and after mRNA vaccination in approximately 9 COVID-19 convalescent patients and a handful of infection-naive healthy vaccine recipients. Two doses of either the Pfizer-BioNTech BNT162b2 vaccine (n=8) or the Moderna mRNA-1273 vaccine (n=2) were administered to participants. The cultures were stimulated with overlapping spike peptide pools from SARS-CoV-2 and from the common cold coronaviruses HCoV-NL63, HCoV-OC43 and HCoV-229E. Post-COVID blood samples were collected from convalescent patients a median of roughly 100 days after diagnosis, with a range of roughly 30 to 161 days. Post-vaccine blood samples were taken a median of approximately 76 days after the second vaccine dose, with a range of about 13 to 241 days. Control cultures used a CEFX viral epitope pool as positive control, an HIV-1 Nef peptide pool as negative control, or no peptide.

This specimen's treatment or condition label, per the study, means: roughly ten-day PBMC culture with coronavirus spike peptide pools or control peptides (ViraFEST assay). CD4+ T cells from unexposed donors were collected before the COVID-19 pandemic (2011-2018). To expand antigen-specific T cells with peptide pools and then pick out the expanded clonotypes through TCR sequencing, the study relied on the ViraFEST assay. Roughly 2.1 million PBMCs per well were cultured in IMDM with approximately 5% human AB serum and roughly 9.3 IU/ml IL-2, plus 10 ug/ml peptide pools. On days 3 and 7, half of the culture medium was replaced with fresh IL-2-containing medium. After approximately eleven days of culture, CD4+ T cells were isolated by negative selection with the EasySep CD4+ T cell isolation kit. As cell numbers permitted, CD4+ T cells from unexposed donors were tested for reactivity to SARS-CoV-2 S and N and to four common cold coronavirus spike pools. Ficoll-Paque Plus gradient centrifugation was used to isolate PBMCs from whole blood, and the isolated PBMCs were then either used fresh or cryopreserved at -140C. In general, triplicate wells were set up for every culture condition. The leukapheresis product used for the unexposed donors was purchased from a commercial source.

Study-wide conclusions, independent of this receptor: Although the median number of SARS-CoV-2-reactive clonotypes went up from around 19 after infection to 38 after vaccination, the increase was not significant. Among convalescent patients, a median approximately 88% of the SARS-CoV-2-reactive clones seen after vaccination appeared only after vaccination, which suggests priming specific to the vaccine. Only a relatively small number of convalescent patients were included in the study, and early timepoints following natural infection were not analyzed. Of the vaccine-specific clones in convalescent patients, 304 of 307, or nearly all, reacted only to SARS-CoV-2 spike and did not cross-react with common cold coronaviruses.

Library generation was performed with PCR. DNA from cultured CD4+ T cells was subjected to TCR sequencing with the Oncomine TCR Beta short-read assay at the Johns Hopkins FTIC core. The QIAamp micro DNA kit was used to extract genomic DNA from the cultured CD4+ T cells. The Oncomine TCR Beta libraries from cultured CD4+ T cells were pooled using unique dual indexes and then sequenced on an Illumina iSeq 100. The authors' pipeline ran thus. Non-productive sequences were removed, and CDR3s that did not start with C, did not end with F or W, or were shorter than 7 amino acids were discarded. The MANAFEST web application was used to identify antigen-specific clonotypes by comparing peptide-stimulated wells against reference wells and other culture wells. Positive clones required FDR below 0.05, an odds ratio above 5, and productive frequency above 0.1% in at least two of three replicate wells. Clonotypes that were significantly expanded in both SARS-CoV-2 spike wells and at least one common cold coronavirus spike condition were defined as cross-reactive. Levenshtein distances (stringdist) and unrooted phylogenetic trees (ape) in R version 3.6.1 were used to assess CDR3 homology. TCRdb applied fastp at Q25 and MiXCR to the public reads, then kept only in-frame beta chains. Each record represents a unique CDR3 protein, reported with the most common genes and DNA among its rows. TCRdb's processing, not the authors', yielded these V and J calls. Counted in this sample were thousands of distinct CDR3 sequences; roughly 40% of them appeared once. 30% to 45% of the sample is held by the ten biggest clonotypes.

This clonotype was counted only a few times. Its antigen is not yet known. No much larger clone exists at a distance of one base, and base qualities are not known. Reading from cysteine to phenylalanine, the CDR3 counts 15 amino acids. Kept here is only the CDR3 DNA, which spans 45 bases and is read in frame from base 1. The germline V gene yields MRHNA for CDR1 and SNTAGT for CDR2. The junction shows trimming of 5 bases on V and 1 base on J, plus 13 bases between the germline ends. The receptor comes from a human donor in good health. Rearrangement joined TRBV6-4 to TRBJ2-3, and perhaps TRBD2 as D gene, on 5 matching bases. The sequencing sample was made of CD4+ T cells from blood, cultured in vitro. The bases are TGTGCCAGCAGTACCGAGAGCGGTGGCACAGATACGCAGTATTTT. This codes for CASSTESGGTDTQYF.